Sequencing of this T cell receptor (beta chain) was carried out in a study of shared clonotypes between healthy human individuals. Only in-frame clones appear in the TCRdb table, and some are missing; sequencing was by immunoSEQ multiplex PCR. Among about 2.1 million clones listed, 93% were seen once. Only CD45RO-negative cells positively selected for CCR7 counted as naive CD8 cells, so terminally differentiated effector memory CD45RA+ cells were excluded. This CDR3 region has 21 residues. The germline V gene has CDR1 SGHRS and CDR2 YFSETQ. V gave up 4 bases and J gave up 3 bases; unmatched junction bases: 16.

The chain recombines TRBV5-1 with TRBJ2-2; 15 positions agree with TRBD2. This receptor was taken from a man between 18 and 35 years old in good health. Some clones in this sample may be carry-over from other donors' samples. The source material was naive CD8+ T cells from PBMCs. The CDR3, as DNA: TGCGCCAGCAGCCTACCCACGGGACTAGCGGGAGGCCCCTCACACACCGGGGAGCTGTTTTTT. This sequence encodes CASSLPTGLAGGPSHTGELFF.